This T cell receptor beta chain emerged from a study of cytomegalovirus exposure and HLA in healthy donors. The study's findings and limits: Upon later analysis, TCR association rates were observed to vary by HLA locus, being highest for DRB1 and lowest for HLA-C. Most TCR sequences were rare, but some public TCRs occurred in many donors. Clonal expansion was found to be greater in HLA-associated TCR beta chains than in equally common others in a later analysis. Immune exposure information available was restricted to CMV serostatus.

The V gene end was trimmed by 5 bases and the J gene end by 8 bases; junction bases not matched to a gene: 5. The CDR3 contains 14 residues. Germline V gene data show CDR1 as ENHRY and CDR2 as SYGVKD. Primers: 60 Vbeta forward and 13 Jbeta reverse. TCRdb's table, derived via immunoSEQ multiplex PCR, lists solely in-frame clones and lacks some. The sample has 120,000 to 150,000 clones; 70% to 80% are singletons. A word on this clone: Its target is not known.

Sequencing was carried out using PBMCs. The V gene is TRBV10-3, the J gene TRBJ2-7; the match to TRBD2 covers 14 bases. The sequence was obtained from a woman between 40 and 55 years old in good health and CMV-seropositive. The CDR3 spells CAISPGLAGGKQYF. In DNA form, the CDR3 reads TGTGCCATCAGTCCCGGACTAGCGGGAGGAAAGCAGTACTTC.